The 10 T cell receptor beta chains reported below all come from one sample, sequenced in a study of identical twins. TCRdb re-called the 5' RACE reads through MiXCR, storing one row per CDR3 protein. The sample has about 1.7 million distinct CDR3 sequences; about 30% are singletons. Sequenced sample: cord blood. These receptor sequences come from a newborn girl in good health.

Many counts were recorded for this clonotype. This chain joins TRBV3-1 and TRBJ2-3, with 8 bases identical to TRBD1. J was trimmed by 1 base and V by 1 base; bases with no gene match: 1. Germline V lookup: CDR1 LGHDT, CDR2 YNNKEL (reference sequence). This CDR3 comprises 15 residues. The DNA of the CDR3 is TGTGCCAGCAGCCAAGTGACAGGGGGCACAGATACGCAGTATTTT. Translated, it gives CASSQVTGGTDTQYF.

The sample holds a few counts of this clonotype. This sequence joins TRBV6-6 and TRBJ1-1, with 10 bases that match TRBD1. Germline assignment: CDR1 MNHNY and CDR2 SVGAGI (reference sequence). With 2 bases clipped from V and 1 base from J, the junction kept 4 bases outside the gene matches. The CDR3 spans 16 residues. The CDR3 sequence is CASSYRQGAGNTEAFF. CDR3 sequence (DNA): TGTGCCAGCAGTTACCGACAGGGGGCCGGGAACACTGAAGCTTTCTTT.

The table lists this clonotype with a few counts. The rearrangement links TRBV2 to TRBJ2-7; D tentatively reads TRBD1 or TRBD2 (5 bases each). This CDR3 spans 13 amino acids. CDR1 and CDR2 from the germline V gene are SNHLY and FYNNEI. Trimming took off 6 bases at V and 3 bases at J, with 12 bases between the two ends. This CDR3 reads CASRRDGNYEQYF. CDR3 in DNA: TGTGCCAGCAGACGGGACGGCAACTACGAGCAGTACTTC.

This clonotype has only a few counts. The chain has TRBV7-8 and TRBJ2-3; unclear D gene. The germline V gene has CDR1 SGHVS and CDR2 FQNEAQ. Trimming took 1 base from V and 2 from J, leaving 10 bases between them. The CDR3 has 15 residues. CDR3 sequence (DNA): TGTGCCAGCAGCTTAGTCCGCATCCCCACAGATACGCAGTATTTT. It specifies CASSLVRIPTDTQYF.

This clonotype showed up just a few times. The genes are TRBV20-1 and TRBJ2-7; perhaps TRBD1 as D (6 bases). Trimming removed 6 bases at V and 7 bases at J, with 22 bases between. The CDR3 loop spans 14 amino acids. Germline CDR1 DFQATT, CDR2 SNEGSKA (reference sequence). CDR3 in amino acids: CSASTASPQGEQYF. The CDR3 DNA sequence: TGCAGTGCCTCAACGGCCTCCCCTCAGGGGGAGCAGTACTTC.

The chain couples TRBV10-3 to TRBJ1-3, with a possible D match to TRBD1 (6 bases). The CDR3 has 17 residues. Per the germline V gene, CDR1 is ENHRY and CDR2 is SYGVKD. Trimming stripped 0 bases from V and 2 bases from J, with 14 bases between. The CDR3 reads CAISESGRQAAGNTIYF. CDR3 in DNA: TGTGCCATCAGTGAGTCTGGTCGACAGGCGGCTGGAAACACCATATATTTT.

In the case of this clonotype: One end of the junction varies from germline; a read error may be responsible. The chain joins TRBV27 to TRBJ1-5, with D possibly matching TRBD1 (6 bases). This CDR3 is built from 15 residues. Per the germline V gene, CDR1 is MNHEY and CDR2 is SMNVEV (reference sequence). The DNA for the CDR3 is TGTGCCAGCATTTTATTTGGGGACACCTATCAGCCCCAGCATTTT. Protein product: CASILFGDTYQPQHF.

This clonotype was picked up many times. This chain connects TRBV10-3 to TRBJ2-3; D is ambiguous. Trimming took off 7 bases at V and 0 bases at J, with 14 bases between the two ends. The germline CDR1 and CDR2 sequences are ENHRY and SYGVKD. The CDR3 is 15 amino acids. The CDR3 region is CAIKDKPTSTDTQYF. CDR3 coding DNA: TGTGCCATCAAGGATAAACCGACTAGCACAGATACGCAGTATTTT.

The gene calls are TRBV18 and TRBJ1-1, with 9 bases lining up with TRBD1. J was trimmed by 6 bases and V by 2 bases; bases with no gene match: 4. Germline assignment: CDR1 KGHSH and CDR2 LQKENI. This CDR3 has 14 residues. CDR3 coding DNA: TGTGCCAGCTCACCAGGGGACAGGGTTTCTGAAGCTTTCTTT. Translated, it gives CASSPGDRVSEAFF.

As for this clonotype: One junction end disagrees with the germline gene, perhaps due to a read error. V gene TRBV6-2 or TRBV6-3 combines with J gene TRBJ1-2; D is uncertain. Germline V gene sequence: CDR1 MNHEY, CDR2 SVGEGT. This CDR3 region has 13 residues. The CDR3 spells CACSYPKGYGYTF. CDR3 nucleotides: TGTGCCTGCAGTTACCCGAAGGGCTATGGCTACACCTTC.